This TCR beta chain was identified during a study of OX40 agonist ivuxolimab in advanced cancers. Sequencing used immunoSEQ multiplex PCR; TCRdb keeps in-frame clones, though not all of them. The table shows around 71,000 clones, with about 73% occurring only once. This clone was detected only a few times. The TCR originated in an adult with an advanced solid tumor such as melanoma, head and neck, liver or kidney cancer. The sequences come from CD4+ or CD8+ T cells sorted from blood, collected in a trial of the OX40 agonist ivuxolimab.

The CDR3 nucleotides are TGCACCATCTCAGGGCGGGGAATCATCTCTCAAGATACGCAGTATTTT. The encoded protein is CTISGRGIISQDTQYF. This chain uses TRBV29-1 with TRBJ2-3; D may be TRBD2 (6 bases). Germline values: CDR1 SQVTM, CDR2 ANQGSEA. The CDR3 has 16 residues.